A single T cell receptor beta chain is shown here with its context. This sample is part of a study of blood T cells in healthy people across ages. Healthy Caucasian individuals from Russia aged 6 to 90 served as donors. Donors gave around 10 milliliters of peripheral blood apiece. A minimum of 6 micrograms of total RNA was extracted per sample. A second PCR of 7 to 11 cycles used a sample-barcoded 5' primer and a J-beta primer mix. Each of the cDNA molecules was tagged by a template-switch adaptor with 12 random nucleotides. TCRdb reprocessed the 5' RACE reads via MiXCR and lists one record per CDR3 protein. The sample yields hundreds of thousands of distinct CDR3 sequences, under 45% seen once. Germline CDR1 is DFQATT and CDR2 is SNEGSKA (reference sequence). This CDR3 spans 16 amino acids. V was pared by 0 bases and J by 5 bases, with 8 bases of the junction left unmatched.

The sequence was obtained from a man in his 60s in good health. The V call is TRBV20-1, the J call TRBJ2-7, with 12 positions matching TRBD2. The sample was blood. As DNA, the CDR3 is TGCAGTGCTAGAGATCATCGGACTAGCGGGGAGCACGAGCAGTACTTC. This encodes CSARDHRTSGEHEQYF.